This section outlines one TCR beta chain sequence together with its context. A read error may explain this, as a much larger clone is one base away. The data derive from a study of T-cell reconstitution after alpha-beta-depleted transplantation in children. Preparation of the TCRbeta library used unique molecular identifiers. TCRdb called the PCR reads again in MiXCR, with one record for every CDR3 protein. The data hold about 230,000 distinct CDR3 sequences, with about 9.6% observed a single time. The TCR was taken from a human donor who donated a stem cell graft to a child with SCID. Specimen: PBMCs from the stem cell graft donor, collected from the stem cell graft.

The CDR3 nucleotides are TGCGCCAGCCGGGCCGGGACTAACGGTTCCCAGGGCACCGGGGAGCTGTTTTTT. It yields the protein CASRAGTNGSQGTGELFF. The chain carries TRBV5-1 and TRBJ2-2; 7 nucleotides match TRBD2. Germline loops: CDR1 SGHRS, CDR2 YFSETQ. After removal of 7 bases from V and 4 bases from J, the junction contained 19 bases not matched to a gene. CDR3 size: 18 residues.